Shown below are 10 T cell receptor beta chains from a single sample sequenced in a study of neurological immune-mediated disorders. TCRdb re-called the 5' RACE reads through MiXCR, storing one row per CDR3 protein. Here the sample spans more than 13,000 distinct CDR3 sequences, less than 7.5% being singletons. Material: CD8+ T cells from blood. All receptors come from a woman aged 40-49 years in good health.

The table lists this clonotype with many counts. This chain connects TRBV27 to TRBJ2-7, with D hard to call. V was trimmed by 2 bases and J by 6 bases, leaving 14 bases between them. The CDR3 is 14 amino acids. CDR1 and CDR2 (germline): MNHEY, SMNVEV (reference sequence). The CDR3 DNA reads TGTGCCAGCAGTTTAGTAGGGCCGTCCCGCGAGCAGTACTTC. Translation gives CASSLVGPSREQYF.

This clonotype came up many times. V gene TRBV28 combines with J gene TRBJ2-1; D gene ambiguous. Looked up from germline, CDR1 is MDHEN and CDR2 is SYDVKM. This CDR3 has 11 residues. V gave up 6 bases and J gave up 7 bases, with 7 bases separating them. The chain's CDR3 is CASSPVNEQFF. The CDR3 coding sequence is TGTGCCAGCAGCCCTGTGAATGAGCAGTTCTTC. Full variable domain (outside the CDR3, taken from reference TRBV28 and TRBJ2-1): DVKVTQSSRYLVKRTGEKVFLECVQDMDHENMFWYRQDPGLGLRLIYFSYDVKMKEKGDIPEGYSVSREKKERFSLILESASTNQTSMYLCASSPVNEQFFGPGTRLTVL.

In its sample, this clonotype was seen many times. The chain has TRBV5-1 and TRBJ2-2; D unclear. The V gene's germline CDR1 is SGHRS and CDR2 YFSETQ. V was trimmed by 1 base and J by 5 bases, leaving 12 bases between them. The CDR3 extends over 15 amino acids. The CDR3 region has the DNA TGCGCCAGCAGCTTGATCGGCGCGTGGACCGGGGAGCTGTTTTTT. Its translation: CASSLIGAWTGELFF.

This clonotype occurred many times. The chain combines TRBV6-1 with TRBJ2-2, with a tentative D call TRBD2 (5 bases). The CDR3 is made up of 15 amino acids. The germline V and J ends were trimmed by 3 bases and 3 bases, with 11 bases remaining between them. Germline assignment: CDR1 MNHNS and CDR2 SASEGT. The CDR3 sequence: CASSEAGWDTGELFF. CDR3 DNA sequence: TGTGCCAGCAGTGAGGCGGGTTGGGACACCGGGGAGCTGTTTTTT.

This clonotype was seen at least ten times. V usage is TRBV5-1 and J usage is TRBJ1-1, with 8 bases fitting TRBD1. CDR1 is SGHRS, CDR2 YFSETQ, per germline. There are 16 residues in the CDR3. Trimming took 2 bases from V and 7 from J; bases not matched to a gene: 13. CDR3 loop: CASSFGQGIRRDEAFF. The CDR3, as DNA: TGCGCCAGCAGCTTCGGACAGGGCATAAGGAGGGATGAAGCTTTCTTT.

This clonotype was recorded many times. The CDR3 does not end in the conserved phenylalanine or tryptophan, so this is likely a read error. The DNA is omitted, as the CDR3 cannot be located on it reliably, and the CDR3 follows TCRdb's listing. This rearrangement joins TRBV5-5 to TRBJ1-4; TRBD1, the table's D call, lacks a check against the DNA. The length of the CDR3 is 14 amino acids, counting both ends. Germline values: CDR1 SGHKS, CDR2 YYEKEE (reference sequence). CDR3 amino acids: CASSLYAGGASPPY.

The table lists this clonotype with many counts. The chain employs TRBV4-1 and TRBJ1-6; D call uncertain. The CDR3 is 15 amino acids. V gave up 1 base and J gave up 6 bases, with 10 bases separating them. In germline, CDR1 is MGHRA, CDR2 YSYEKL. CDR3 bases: TGCGCCAGCAGCCAAGGGGTTTTCTCTAATTCACCCCTCCACTTT. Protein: CASSQGVFSNSPLHF.

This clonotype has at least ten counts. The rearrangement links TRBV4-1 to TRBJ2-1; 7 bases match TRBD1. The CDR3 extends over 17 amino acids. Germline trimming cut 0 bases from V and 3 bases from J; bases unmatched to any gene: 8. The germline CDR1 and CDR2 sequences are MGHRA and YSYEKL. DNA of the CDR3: TGCGCCAGCAGCCAAGATTGGGGACAGTCCAACTACAATGAGCAGTTCTTC. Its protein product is CASSQDWGQSNYNEQFF.

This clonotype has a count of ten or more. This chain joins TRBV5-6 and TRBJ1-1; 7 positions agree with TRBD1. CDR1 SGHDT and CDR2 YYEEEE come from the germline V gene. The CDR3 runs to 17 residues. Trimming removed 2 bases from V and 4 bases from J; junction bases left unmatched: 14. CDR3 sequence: CASSLALLRGVGTEAFF. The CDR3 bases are TGTGCCAGCAGCTTAGCCCTTCTCAGGGGGGTAGGCACTGAAGCTTTCTTT.

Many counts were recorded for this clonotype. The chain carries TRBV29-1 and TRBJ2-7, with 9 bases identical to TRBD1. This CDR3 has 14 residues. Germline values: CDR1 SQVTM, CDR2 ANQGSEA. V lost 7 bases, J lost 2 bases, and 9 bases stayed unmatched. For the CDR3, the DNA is TGCAGCGGGACAGGGGCAGGCTCTCCCTACGAGCAGTACTTC. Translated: CSGTGAGSPYEQYF.